This T cell receptor beta chain comes out of a study of blood T cell repertoires in COVID-19. Study context: Some COVID-19 samples were acute and others convalescent; all came from the United States, Italy and Spain. T cells, B-cell-depleted T cells, or PBMCs provided the cDNA or gDNA that served as material.

Assay: immunoSEQ multiplex PCR; the TCRdb copy retains only in-frame clones and omits some. The sample lists roughly 320,000 clones; about nine tenths were seen once. The CDR3 spans 13 residues. Germline V lookup: CDR1 SGHTA, CDR2 FQGNSA. V dropped 4 bases and J dropped 5 bases, with 9 bases sitting between them. The origin of this receptor is a woman in her 50s with COVID-19, enrolled during active disease. The specimen sequenced was peripheral blood. The J gene is TRBJ1-3, the V gene TRBV7-2; D gene ambiguous. CDR3 sequence (DNA): TGTGCCAGCAGCTCGGCGGTACGAAACACCATATATTTT. Its translation is CASSSAVRNTIYF.